The T cell receptor (beta chain) under discussion was sequenced for a study of blood T cell repertoires in COVID-19. About the study: Sites across the United States, Italy and Spain contributed samples from acute and convalescent COVID-19. Nucleic acid was either cDNA or gDNA, and it came from T cells, B-cell-depleted T cells, or PBMCs.

The data were produced by immunoSEQ multiplex PCR, yet TCRdb's version contains in-frame clones alone and is incomplete. Of 300,000 or so clones in the sample, roughly 87% were seen once. In germline, CDR1 is MDHEN, CDR2 SYDVKM. The CDR3 length is 14 residues. Trimming at V came to 4 bases and at J to 13 bases, leaving 9 bases not matched to a gene. The V call is TRBV28, the J call TRBJ1-6; 8 bases are shared with TRBD1. This TCR derives from a man aged 45-60 years with active or convalescent COVID-19. Sequenced input: peripheral blood. CDR3 nucleotide sequence: TGTGCCAGCAGTTCGGACAGGGTTCTCTCCCCCCTCCACTTT. Its protein product is CASSSDRVLSPLHF.